This T cell receptor beta chain came from a study of a mutant IDH1 vaccine in newly diagnosed glioma. About the study: The start of vaccination came 4-6 weeks after radiotherapy alone, or with temozolomide cycles. Beforehand, treatment had been radiotherapy, temozolomide, or both; the majority received both.

Regarding this clone: Antigen specificity is unknown.

Time point defined: week 11, during vaccination. The content of each vaccine dose was 300 ug of mutant IDH1 20-mer peptide, and topical imiquimod accompanied it. Data came from immunoSEQ multiplex PCR; TCRdb stores just in-frame clones and leaves some out. The sample consists of approximately 40,000 clones, 84% of them appearing once. Whole-study findings and limits: Whatever changes occurred in top peripheral T cell clonotypes seemed unrelated to pseudoprogression.

Trimming shortened V by 1 base and J by 4 bases, and 8 bases separated the two germline ends. The CDR3 loop spans 14 amino acids. Germline CDR1 is LGHNA and CDR2 is YNFKEQ. V and J are TRBV4-2 and TRBJ2-1; unclear D gene. Here the sequenced sample was PBMCs, taken from a glioma patient whose treatment included an IDH1 peptide vaccine. The clonotype originates from a man in his forties with glioma. The DNA for the CDR3 is TGTGCCAGCAGCCAAGTCAGCAGATACAATGAGCAGTTCTTC. Its protein product is CASSQVSRYNEQFF.